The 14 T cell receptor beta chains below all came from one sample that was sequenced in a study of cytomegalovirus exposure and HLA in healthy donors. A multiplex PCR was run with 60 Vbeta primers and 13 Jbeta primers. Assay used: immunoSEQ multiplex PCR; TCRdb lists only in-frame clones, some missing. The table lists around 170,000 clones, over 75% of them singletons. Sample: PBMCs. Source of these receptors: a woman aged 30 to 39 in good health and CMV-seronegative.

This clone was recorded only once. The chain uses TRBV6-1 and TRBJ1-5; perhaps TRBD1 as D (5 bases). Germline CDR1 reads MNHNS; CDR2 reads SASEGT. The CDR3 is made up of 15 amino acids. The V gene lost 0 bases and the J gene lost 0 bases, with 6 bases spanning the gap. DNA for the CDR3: TGTGCCAGCAGTGAAGCGGGGCCTAGCAATCAGCCCCAGCATTTT. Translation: CASSEAGPSNQPQHF.

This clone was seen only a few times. CDR3: CASSSLNREYEQYF. CDR3 sequence (DNA): TGTGCCAGCAGTTCCTTGAACAGGGAGTACGAGCAGTACTTC. The chain joins TRBV27 to TRBJ2-7; D possibly corresponds to TRBD1 (6 bases). Germline-derived CDR1 and CDR2 are MNHEY and SMNVEV (reference sequence). The CDR3 is made up of 14 amino acids. V was shortened by 4 bases and J by 4 bases, with 14 bases between the two germline ends.

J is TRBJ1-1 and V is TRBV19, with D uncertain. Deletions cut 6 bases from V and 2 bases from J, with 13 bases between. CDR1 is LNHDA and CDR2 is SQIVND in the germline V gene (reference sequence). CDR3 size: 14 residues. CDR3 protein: CASSELRANTEAFF. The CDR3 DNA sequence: TGTGCCAGTAGCGAGCTCCGAGCTAACACTGAAGCTTTCTTT.

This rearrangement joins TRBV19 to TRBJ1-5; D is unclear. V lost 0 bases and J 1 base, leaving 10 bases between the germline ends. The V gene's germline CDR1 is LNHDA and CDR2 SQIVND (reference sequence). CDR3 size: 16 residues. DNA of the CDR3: TGTGCCAGTAGTATAGATCCCAGGTGGAGCAATCAGCCCCAGCATTTT. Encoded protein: CASSIDPRWSNQPQHF.

The CDR3 sequence is CASRRDRDFTDTQYF. Written as DNA, the CDR3 is TGTGCCAGCAGGAGGGACAGGGACTTCACAGATACGCAGTATTTT. The chain employs TRBV6-6 and TRBJ2-3, with 9 bases lining up with TRBD1. There are 15 residues in the CDR3. The ends lost 6 bases at V and 2 bases at J; junction bases unmatched: 6. CDR1 and CDR2 (germline): MNHNY, SVGAGI (reference sequence).

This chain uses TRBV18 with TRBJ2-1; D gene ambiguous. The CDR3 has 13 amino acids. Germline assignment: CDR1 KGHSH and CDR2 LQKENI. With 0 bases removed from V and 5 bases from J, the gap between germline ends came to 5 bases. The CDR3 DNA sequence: TGTGCCAGCTCACCACCATTCGACAATGAGCAGTTCTTC. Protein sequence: CASSPPFDNEQFF.

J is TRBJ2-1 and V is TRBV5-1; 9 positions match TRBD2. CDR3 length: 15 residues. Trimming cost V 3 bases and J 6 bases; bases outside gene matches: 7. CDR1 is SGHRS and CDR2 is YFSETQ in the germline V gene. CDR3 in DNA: TGCGCCAGCAGCTCCCTTAGCGGGGGAATCAATGAGCAGTTCTTC. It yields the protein CASSSLSGGINEQFF.

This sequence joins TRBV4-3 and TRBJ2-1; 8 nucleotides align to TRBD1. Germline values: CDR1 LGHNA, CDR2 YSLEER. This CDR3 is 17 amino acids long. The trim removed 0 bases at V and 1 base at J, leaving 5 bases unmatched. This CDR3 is CASSQDSDRESYNEQFF. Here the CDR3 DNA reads TGCGCCAGCAGCCAAGACTCGGACAGGGAGTCCTACAATGAGCAGTTCTTC.

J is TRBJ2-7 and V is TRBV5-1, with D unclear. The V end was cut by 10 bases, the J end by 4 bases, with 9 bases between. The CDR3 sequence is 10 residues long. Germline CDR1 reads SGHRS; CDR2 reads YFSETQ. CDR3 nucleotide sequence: TGCGCCCACTTGTCGTACGAGCAGTACTTC. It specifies CAHLSYEQYF. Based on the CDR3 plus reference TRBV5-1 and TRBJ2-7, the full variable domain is KAGVTQTPRYLIKTRGQQVTLSCSPISGHRSVSWYQQTPGQGLQFLFEYFSETQRNKGNFPGRFSGRQFSNSRSEMNVSTLELGDSALYLCAHLSYEQYFGPGTRLTVT.

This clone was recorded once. The CDR3 bases are TGTGCCAGCAGTGCGACAGGGGGCGGTGGCTACACCTTC. This translates into CASSATGGGGYTF. The V call is TRBV6-5, the J call TRBJ1-2; 10 bases match TRBD1. The CDR3 loop spans 13 amino acids. V dropped 5 bases and J dropped 7; count of bases not matched to a gene: 4. Germline V gene data show CDR1 as MNHEY and CDR2 as SVGAGI.

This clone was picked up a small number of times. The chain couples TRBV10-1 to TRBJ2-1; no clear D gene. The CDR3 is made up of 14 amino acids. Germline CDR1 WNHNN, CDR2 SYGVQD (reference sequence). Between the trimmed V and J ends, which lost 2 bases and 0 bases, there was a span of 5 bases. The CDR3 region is CASSEGDSYNEQFF. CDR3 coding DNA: TGCGCCAGCAGTGAGGGAGACTCCTACAATGAGCAGTTCTTC.

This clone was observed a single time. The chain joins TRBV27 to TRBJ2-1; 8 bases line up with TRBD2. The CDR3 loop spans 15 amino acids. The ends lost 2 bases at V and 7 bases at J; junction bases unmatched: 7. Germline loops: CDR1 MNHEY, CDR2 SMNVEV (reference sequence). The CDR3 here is CASSLGIAGSNEQFF. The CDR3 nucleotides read TGTGCCAGCAGTTTAGGAATAGCGGGATCGAATGAGCAGTTCTTC.

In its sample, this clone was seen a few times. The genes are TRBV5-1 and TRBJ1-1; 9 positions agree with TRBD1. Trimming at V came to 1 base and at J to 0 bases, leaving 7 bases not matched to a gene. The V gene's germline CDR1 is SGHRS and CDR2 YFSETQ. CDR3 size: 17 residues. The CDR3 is CASSLYGTGFMNTEAFF. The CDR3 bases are TGCGCCAGCAGCTTGTATGGGACAGGGTTCATGAACACTGAAGCTTTCTTT.

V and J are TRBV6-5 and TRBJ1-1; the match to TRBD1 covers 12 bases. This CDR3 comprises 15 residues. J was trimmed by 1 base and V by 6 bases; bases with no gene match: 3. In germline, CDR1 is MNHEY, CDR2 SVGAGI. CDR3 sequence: CASRGQGAGNTEAFF. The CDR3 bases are TGTGCCAGCAGGGGACAGGGGGCTGGGAACACTGAAGCTTTCTTT.